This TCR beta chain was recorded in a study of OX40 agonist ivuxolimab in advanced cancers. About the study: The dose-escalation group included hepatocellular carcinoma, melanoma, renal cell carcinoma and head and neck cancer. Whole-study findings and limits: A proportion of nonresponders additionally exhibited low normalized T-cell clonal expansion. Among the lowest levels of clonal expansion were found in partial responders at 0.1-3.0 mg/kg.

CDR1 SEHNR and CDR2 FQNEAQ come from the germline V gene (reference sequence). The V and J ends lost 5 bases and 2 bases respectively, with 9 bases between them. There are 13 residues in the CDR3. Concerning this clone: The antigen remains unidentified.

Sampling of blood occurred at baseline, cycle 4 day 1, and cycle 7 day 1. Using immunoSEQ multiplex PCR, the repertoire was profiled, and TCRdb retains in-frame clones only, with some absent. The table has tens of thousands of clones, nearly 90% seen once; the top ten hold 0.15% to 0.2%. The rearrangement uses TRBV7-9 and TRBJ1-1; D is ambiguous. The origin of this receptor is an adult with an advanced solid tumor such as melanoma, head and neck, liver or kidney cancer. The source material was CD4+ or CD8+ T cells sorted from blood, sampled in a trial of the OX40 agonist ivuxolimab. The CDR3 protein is CASSTRQNTEAFF. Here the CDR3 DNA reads TGTGCCAGCAGCACGCGACAAAACACTGAAGCTTTCTTT.